This TCR beta chain is from a study of blood T cell repertoires in COVID-19. Study-wide background: Italy, Spain and the United States were the sources of the convalescent and acute COVID-19 samples.

CDR3 size: 14 residues. The V gene lost 4 bases and the J gene lost 8 bases, with 15 bases spanning the gap. Germline-derived CDR1 and CDR2 are SGHDT and YYEEEE. The protocol was immunoSEQ multiplex PCR, while the TCRdb copy is restricted to in-frame clones and leaves out a portion. The sample yields about 140,000 clones, around 87% seen once. V is TRBV5-6 and J is TRBJ1-4; D is unclear. The sequence was obtained from a man aged 50-60 years with active COVID-19. The sample was peripheral blood. CDR3 amino acids: CASSANLGKEKLFF. CDR3 DNA: TGTGCCAGCAGCGCCAACCTCGGGAAAGAAAAACTGTTTTTT. Combining the CDR3 with reference TRBV5-6 and TRBJ1-4 gives the whole variable domain DAGVTQSPTHLIKTRGQQVTLRCSPKSGHDTVSWYQQALGQGPQFIFQYYEEEERQRGNFPDRFSGHQFPNYSSELNVNALLLGDSALYLCASSANLGKEKLFFGSGTQLSVL.